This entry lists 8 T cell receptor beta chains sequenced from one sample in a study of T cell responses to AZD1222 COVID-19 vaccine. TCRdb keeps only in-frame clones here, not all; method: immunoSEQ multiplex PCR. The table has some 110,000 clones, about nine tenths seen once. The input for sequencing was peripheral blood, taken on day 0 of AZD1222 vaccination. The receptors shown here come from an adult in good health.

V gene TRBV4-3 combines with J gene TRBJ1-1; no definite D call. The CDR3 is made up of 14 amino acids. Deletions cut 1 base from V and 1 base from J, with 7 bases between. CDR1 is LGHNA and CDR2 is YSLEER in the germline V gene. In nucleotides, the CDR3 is TGCGCCAGCAGCCAAGGCGTAGGGAACACTGAAGCTTTCTTT. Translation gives CASSQGVGNTEAFF.

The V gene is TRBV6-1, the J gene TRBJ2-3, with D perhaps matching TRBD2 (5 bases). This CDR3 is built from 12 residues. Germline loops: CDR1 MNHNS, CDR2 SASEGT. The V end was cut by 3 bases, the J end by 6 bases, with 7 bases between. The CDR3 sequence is CASSESGDTQYF. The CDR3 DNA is TGTGCCAGCAGTGAGTCGGGGGATACGCAGTATTTT.

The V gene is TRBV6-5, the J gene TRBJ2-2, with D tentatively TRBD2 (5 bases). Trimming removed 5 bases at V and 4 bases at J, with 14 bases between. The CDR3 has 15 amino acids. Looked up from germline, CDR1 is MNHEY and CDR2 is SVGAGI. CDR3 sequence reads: CASSTRTVITGELFF. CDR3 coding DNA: TGTGCCAGCAGTACCCGGACTGTTATCACCGGGGAGCTGTTTTTT.

The CDR3 protein is CASSFRTVQYF. The CDR3 nucleotides are TGTGCCAGCAGCTTCAGGACAGTCCAGTACTTC. The chain carries TRBV13 and TRBJ2-7, with a possible D match to TRBD1 (6 bases). The CDR3 sequence is 11 residues long. V lost 3 bases and J 10 bases, leaving 10 bases between the germline ends. Per the germline V gene, CDR1 is PRHDT and CDR2 is FYEKMQ (reference sequence).

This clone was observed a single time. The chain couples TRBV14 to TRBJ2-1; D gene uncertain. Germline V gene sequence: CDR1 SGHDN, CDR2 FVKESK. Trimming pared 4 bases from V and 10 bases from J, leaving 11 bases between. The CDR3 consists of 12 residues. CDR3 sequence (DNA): TGTGCCAGCAGCCCACGACCGAACGAGCAGTTCTTC. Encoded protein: CASSPRPNEQFF. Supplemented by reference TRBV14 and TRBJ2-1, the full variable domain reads EAGVTQFPSHSVIEKGQTVTLRCDPISGHDNLYWYRRVMGKEIKFLLHFVKESKQDESGMPNNRFLAERTGGTYSTLKVQPAELEDSGVYFCASSPRPNEQFFGPGTRLTVL.

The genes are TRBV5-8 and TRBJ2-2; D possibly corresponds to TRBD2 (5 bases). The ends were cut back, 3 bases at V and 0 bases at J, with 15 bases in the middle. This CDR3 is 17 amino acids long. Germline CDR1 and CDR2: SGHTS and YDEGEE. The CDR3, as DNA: TGTGCCAGCAGCTCTCCTCTTGTGCGGGCGAACACCGGGGAGCTGTTTTTT. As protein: CASSSPLVRANTGELFF.

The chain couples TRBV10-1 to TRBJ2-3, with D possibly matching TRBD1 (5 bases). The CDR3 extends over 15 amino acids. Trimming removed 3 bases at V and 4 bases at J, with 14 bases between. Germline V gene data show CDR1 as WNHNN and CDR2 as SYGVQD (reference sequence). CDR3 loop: CASSEGAAGADTQYF. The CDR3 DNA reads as TGCGCCAGCAGTGAAGGGGCCGCTGGCGCAGATACGCAGTATTTT.

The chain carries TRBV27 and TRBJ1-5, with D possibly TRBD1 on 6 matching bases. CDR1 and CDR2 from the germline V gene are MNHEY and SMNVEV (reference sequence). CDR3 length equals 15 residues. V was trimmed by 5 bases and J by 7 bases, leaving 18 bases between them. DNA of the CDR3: TGTGCCAGCAGTCCCCGGACAGTTCGAAGCCAGCCCCAGCATTTT. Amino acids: CASSPRTVRSQPQHF.